This is a list of T cell receptor beta chains from one sample in a study of CD8 T cells in Susac syndrome. MiXCR, run by TCRdb on the immunoSEQ multiplex PCR reads, gives a single entry per CDR3 protein. The profile shows approximately 100,000 distinct CDR3 sequences, approximately 90% of them singletons. Sequenced sample: CD8+ T cells from PBMCs. The source of these receptors is a human donor in good health. CDR3s include the opening cysteine and the closing phenylalanine or tryptophan. D genes are given only for firm matches. A clone size is listed for some rows: how often the clone was seen (once, few, many), or a class if it is expanded.

>NA|TRBD1|TRBJ2-7|TRBV12-3/TRBV12-4
TGTGCCAGCAGTCCGGGACAGCCCTACGAGCAGTACTTC
CASSPGQPYEQYF
>NA|NA|TRBJ2-1|TRBV7-9
TGTGCCAGCAGCCGGAGCTCCTACAATGAGCAGTTCTTC
CASSRSSYNEQFF
>NA|NA|TRBJ1-4|TRBV4-3
TGCGCCAGCAGCCAAGATTGGGGAGATAATGAAAAACTGTTTTTT
CASSQDWGDNEKLFF
>NA|NA|TRBJ1-6|TRBV20-1
TGCAGTGCTAGAGATCGGGAGGAGAGCTCCTATAATTCACCCCTCCACTTT
CSARDREESSYNSPLHF
>NA|TRBD2|TRBJ2-1|TRBV6-2/TRBV6-3
TGTGCCAGCAGACCCTTAGCGGGAGGACGTAATGAGCAGTTCTTC
CASRPLAGGRNEQFF
>NA|NA|TRBJ2-7|TRBV20-1
TGCAGTGCCCGGGGGAGCTCCTACGAGCAGTACTTC
CSARGSSYEQYF
>NA|TRBD2|TRBJ2-3|TRBV5-6
TGTGCCAGCAGCTGGGCCCTAGCGGGGGCTAGCACAGATACGCAGTATTTT
CASSWALAGASTDTQYF
>NA|NA|TRBJ1-2|TRBV20-1
TGCAGTGCTAGAGACAGCAACTATGGCTACACCTTC
CSARDSNYGYTF
>NA|TRBD2|TRBJ2-1|TRBV7-9
TGTGCCAGCAGCCCAGCCTCAGCGGGAGGGAGACGATCTAGGCATGAGCAGTTCTTC
CASSPASAGGRRSRHEQFF
>NA|TRBD1|TRBJ1-6|TRBV6-5
TGTGCCAGCAGATTCGGACAGGGAATCGGGTCACCCCTCCACTTT
CASRFGQGIGSPLHF
>NA|NA|TRBJ2-1|TRBV7-9
TGTGCCAGCAGTCCCTATGACAATGAGCAGTTCTTC
CASSPYDNEQFF
>NA|NA|TRBJ2-1|TRBV7-9
TGTGCCAGCAGCTTAGAGTCCGGGGATGAGCAGTTCTTC
CASSLESGDEQFF
>NA|NA|TRBJ2-2|TRBV12-3/TRBV12-4
TGTGCCAGCAGTTTGAGGAGCGGTCTGGGGTCCGGGGAGCTGTTTTTT
CASSLRSGLGSGELFF
>NA|NA|TRBJ2-1|TRBV3-1
TGTGCCAGCAGCCGGCAGTCACAGTCCTACAATGAGCAGTTCTTC
CASSRQSQSYNEQFF
>NA|NA|TRBJ1-1|TRBV2
TGTGCCAGCAGCAGGGAAACGAACACTGAAGCTTTCTTT
CASSRETNTEAFF
>NA|TRBD2|TRBJ2-3|TRBV6-1
TGTGCCAGCAGTGAAGCTAGCGGGGGGCCAGATACGCAGTATTTT
CASSEASGGPDTQYF
>NA|NA|TRBJ1-6|TRBV20-1
TGCAGTCCCGGGAGTTCGGTTCCGGATAATTCACCCCTCCACTTT
CSPGSSVPDNSPLHF
>NA|NA|TRBJ2-7|TRBV5-1
TGCGCCAGCGTAGCCGAGCCCTCCTACGAGCAGTACTTC
CASVAEPSYEQYF
>once|NA|TRBJ2-3|TRBV6-5
TGTGCCAGCAGTTCCATTTCGTCAGCGGCTAGCACAGATACGCAGTATTTT
CASSSISSAASTDTQYF